Following are 2 T cell receptor beta chains from one sample sequenced in a study of prognosis after radiotherapy for stage I lung cancer. Template was genomic DNA; TCR beta CDR3 amplified in two multiplex PCR rounds. Primers specific to each TRBV and TRBJ gene drove first-round PCR. TCRdb re-called the multiplex PCR reads through MiXCR, storing one row per CDR3 protein. This table holds approximately 11,000 distinct CDR3 sequences, 30% to 40% found once. The material sequenced was PBMCs, taken before or after stereotactic body radiation therapy (not recorded which). These receptors all come from a donor at least 50 years old with non-small cell lung cancer.

This clonotype was seen only once. The chain joins TRBV15 to TRBJ2-2; either TRBD1 or TRBD2 may supply D (6 bases each). The germline CDR1 and CDR2 sequences are LNHNV and YYDKDF (reference sequence). There are 15 residues in the CDR3. V lost 3 bases, J lost 2 bases, and 10 bases lay in between. This chain's CDR3 is CATSRGGSNTGELFF. DNA of the CDR3: TGTGCCACCAGCAGGGGGGGCAGCAACACCGGGGAGCTGTTTTTT.

By its share, this clonotype is medium-sized. The rearrangement links TRBV5-1 to TRBJ2-1, with 9 bases identical to TRBD1. CDR3 length: 14 amino acids. Per germline, CDR1 SGHRS and CDR2 YFSETQ. The J segment lost 2 bases and the V segment lost 3 bases, leaving 0 bases of the junction unmatched. The CDR3 DNA follows: TGCGCCAGCAGCTGGACAGGGGCCTACAATGAGCAGTTCTTC. This sequence encodes CASSWTGAYNEQFF.